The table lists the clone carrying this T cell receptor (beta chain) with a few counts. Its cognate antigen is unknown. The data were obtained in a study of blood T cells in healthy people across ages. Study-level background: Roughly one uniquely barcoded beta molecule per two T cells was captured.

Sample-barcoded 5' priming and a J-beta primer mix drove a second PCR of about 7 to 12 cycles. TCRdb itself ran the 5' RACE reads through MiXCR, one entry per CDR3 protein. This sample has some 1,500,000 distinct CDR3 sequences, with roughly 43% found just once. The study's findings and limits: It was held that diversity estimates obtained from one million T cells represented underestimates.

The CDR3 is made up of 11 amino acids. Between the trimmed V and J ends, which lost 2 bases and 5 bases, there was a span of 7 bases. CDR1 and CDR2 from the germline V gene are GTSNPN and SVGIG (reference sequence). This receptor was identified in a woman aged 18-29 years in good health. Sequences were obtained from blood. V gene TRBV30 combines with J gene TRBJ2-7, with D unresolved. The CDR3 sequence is CAWSLNDEQYF. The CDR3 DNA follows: TGTGCCTGGAGTCTAAACGACGAGCAGTACTTC.